This TCR beta chain was identified during a study of T cell repertoires in cytomegalovirus infection. Overall study context: As its CMV epitopes, the study selected recently identified HLA-C-restricted and well-studied HLA-B-restricted targets. Both CMV infection and a matching HLA type were indicated by public TCR beta signatures.

Note on this clonotype: Its antigen is not known.

Findings and limits, study-wide: Summed frequency of shared TCR beta families picked out CMV carriers who also had the relevant HLA.

TCRdb re-derived calls from the reads in MiXCR, one entry per CDR3 protein. Of 450,000 to 600,000 distinct CDR3 sequences listed, about 33% are singletons. CDR3 length: 10 amino acids. Trimming took off 2 bases at V and 6 bases at J, with 1 base between the two ends. The germline V gene encodes CDR1 MNHEY and CDR2 SVGAGI. The chain employs TRBV6-5 and TRBJ1-2; the D is unclear. This sequence was found in a human donor in good health (CMV status not recorded). Some clones in this sample may be carry-over from other donors' samples. The material sequenced was cultured PBMCs, taken from culture after CMV antigen stimulation. In nucleotides, the CDR3 is TGTGCCAGCAGTTACGATGGCTACACCTTC. Its translation is CASSYDGYTF.